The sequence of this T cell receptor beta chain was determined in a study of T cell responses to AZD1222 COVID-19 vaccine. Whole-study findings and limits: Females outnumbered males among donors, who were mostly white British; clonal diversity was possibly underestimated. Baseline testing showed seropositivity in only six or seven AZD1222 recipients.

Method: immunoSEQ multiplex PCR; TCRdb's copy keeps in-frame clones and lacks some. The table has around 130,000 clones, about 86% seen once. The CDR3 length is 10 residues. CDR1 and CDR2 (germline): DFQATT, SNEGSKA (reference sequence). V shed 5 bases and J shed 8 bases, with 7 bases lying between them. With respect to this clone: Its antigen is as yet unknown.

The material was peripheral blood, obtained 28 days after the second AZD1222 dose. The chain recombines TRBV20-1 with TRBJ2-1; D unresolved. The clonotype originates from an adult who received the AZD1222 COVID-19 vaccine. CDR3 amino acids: CSAPLDEQFF. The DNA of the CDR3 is TGCAGTGCTCCCCTAGATGAGCAGTTCTTC.